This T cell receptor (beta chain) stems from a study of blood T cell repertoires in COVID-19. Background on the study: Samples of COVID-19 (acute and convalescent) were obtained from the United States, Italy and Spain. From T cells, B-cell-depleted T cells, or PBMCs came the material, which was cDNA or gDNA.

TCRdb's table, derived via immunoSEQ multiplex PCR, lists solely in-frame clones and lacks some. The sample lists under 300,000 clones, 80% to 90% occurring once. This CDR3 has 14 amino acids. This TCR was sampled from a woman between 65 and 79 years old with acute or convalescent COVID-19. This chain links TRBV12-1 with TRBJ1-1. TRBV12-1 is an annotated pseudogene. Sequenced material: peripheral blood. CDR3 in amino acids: CASSGGSSRVGAFF. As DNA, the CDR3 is TGTGCCAGCAGCGGGGGGTCCTCCAGGGTGGGAGCTTTCTTT.